These 2 T cell receptor beta chains originate from one sample sequenced in a study of T cells in Graves' hyperthyroidism and ophthalmopathy (dated by TCRdb to between 2019 and 2020). The library was produced with multiplex PCR. TCRdb records Illumina HiSeq 2000 as the sequencer. TCR beta CDR3 regions were amplified from RNA transcripts. The first round of RT-PCR for the TCR CDR3 was performed with the HTBI primer set and the Qiagen OneStep RT-PCR kit. In TCRdb, the public reads were trimmed at Q25 with fastp and aligned with MiXCR, with productive beta chains retained. Every entry covers one CDR3 protein and lists the most common genes and DNA from its rows. The sample table holds 650,000 to 750,000 distinct CDR3 sequences, of which around 13% were seen once. The top ten hold around 9.6% of the sample. Sequences were obtained from blood. These TCRs come from a woman in her late teens or twenties with Graves' hyperthyroidism.

Many counts were recorded for this clonotype. This sequence may be a read error, since a much larger clone differs from it by one base. The V call is TRBV27, the J call TRBJ2-1, with 10 bases that match TRBD2. The germline gives CDR1 MNHEY, CDR2 SMNVEV (reference sequence). This CDR3 is 15 amino acids long. J was trimmed by 0 bases and V by 7 bases; bases with no gene match: 3. The CDR3 coding sequence is TGTGCCAGCAACCCTAGCGGGAGCTCCTACAATGAGCAGTTCTTC. Its translation: CASNPSGSSYNEQFF.

Only a few counts were recorded for this clonotype. The rearrangement joins TRBV10-3 to TRBJ2-7; TRBD2 matches 8 bases. The length of the CDR3 is 17 residues. With 2 bases clipped from V and 3 bases from J, the junction kept 12 bases outside the gene matches. The V gene's germline CDR1 is ENHRY and CDR2 SYGVKD. Written as DNA, the CDR3 is TGTGCCATCAGTGAGCCCGTGACTAGCGTGGTTCGCTACGAGCAGTACTTC. It encodes CAISEPVTSVVRYEQYF.